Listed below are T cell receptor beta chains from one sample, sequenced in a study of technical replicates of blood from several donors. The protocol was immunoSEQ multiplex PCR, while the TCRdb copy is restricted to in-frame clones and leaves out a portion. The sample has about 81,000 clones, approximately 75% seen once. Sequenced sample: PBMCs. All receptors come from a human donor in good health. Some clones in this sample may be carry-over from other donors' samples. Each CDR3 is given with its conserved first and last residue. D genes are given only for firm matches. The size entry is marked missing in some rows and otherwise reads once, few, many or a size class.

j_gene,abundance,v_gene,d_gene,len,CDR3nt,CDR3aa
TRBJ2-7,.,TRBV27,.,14,TGTGCCAGCAAACCGACAGGAAACTCCTACGAGCAGTACTTC,CASKPTGNSYEQYF
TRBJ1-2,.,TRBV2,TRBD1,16,TGTGCCAGCAGTGAAACAGGGGACCGGATTAACTATGGCTACACCTTC,CASSETGDRINYGYTF
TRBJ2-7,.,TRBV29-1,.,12,TGCAGCGTTGCTGGACACCTCTACGAGCAGTACTTC,CSVAGHLYEQYF
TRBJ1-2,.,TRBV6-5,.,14,TGTGCCAGCAGTTACTCGGAGGCGCTCGGAGGCTACACCTTC,CASSYSEALGGYTF
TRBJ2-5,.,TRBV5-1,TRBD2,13,TGCGCCAGCGCGTTAGCGGGGATGGAGACCCAGTACTTC,CASALAGMETQYF
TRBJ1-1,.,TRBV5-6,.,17,TGTGCCAGCAGCTGGGGCCAGGGCCGAACCGTGAACACTGAAGCTTTCTTT,CASSWGQGRTVNTEAFF
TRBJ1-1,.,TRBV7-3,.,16,TGTGCCAGCAGCTTATTGAATGCAGGCCTGAACACTGAAGCTTTCTTT,CASSLLNAGLNTEAFF
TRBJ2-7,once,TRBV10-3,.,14,TGTGCCATCAGTGGCACAGGGTCCTCCTACGAGCAGTACTTC,CAISGTGSSYEQYF
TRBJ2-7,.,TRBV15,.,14,TGTGCCACCAGCAGAGATCCCACAGCCTACGAGCAGTACTTC,CATSRDPTAYEQYF
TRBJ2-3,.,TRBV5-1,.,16,TGCGCCAGCAGCGCTTGGGGGCCAGGAGGCACAGATACGCAGTATTTT,CASSAWGPGGTDTQYF
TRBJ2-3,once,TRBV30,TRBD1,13,TGTGCCTGGGACAGGGGGGGCACAGATACGCAGTATTTT,CAWDRGGTDTQYF
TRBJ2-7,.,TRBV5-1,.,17,TGCGCCAGCAGCTTAGCTCTCACGGGACATACCTCCTACGAGCAGTACTTC,CASSLALTGHTSYEQYF
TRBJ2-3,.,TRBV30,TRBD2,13,TGTGCCTGGGTAGCGGGGGGCACAGATACGCAGTATTTT,CAWVAGGTDTQYF
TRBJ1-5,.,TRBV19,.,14,TGTGCCAGTATGCGGGAGTTTAGCAATCAGCCCCAGCATTTT,CASMREFSNQPQHF
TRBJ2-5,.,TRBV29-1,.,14,TGCAGCGGACGCGGTGGGAGCGCCCTAGAGACCCAGTACTTC,CSGRGGSALETQYF
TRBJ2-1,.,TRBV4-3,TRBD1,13,TGCGCCAGCAGCCAGGGACAGGGAAATGAGCAGTTCTTC,CASSQGQGNEQFF
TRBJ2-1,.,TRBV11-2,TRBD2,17,TGTGCCAGCAGCCCCGGGGTAGCGGGGCTGGCCTACAATGAGCAGTTCTTC,CASSPGVAGLAYNEQFF
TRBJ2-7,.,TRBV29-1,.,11,TGCAGCGCACTGTCTGCCTACGAGCAGTACTTC,CSALSAYEQYF
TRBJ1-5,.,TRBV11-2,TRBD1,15,TGTGCCAGCAGCTTAGGGACAGGGGGGAATCAGCCCCAGCATTTT,CASSLGTGGNQPQHF
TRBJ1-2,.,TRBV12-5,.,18,TGTGCTAGTGGTTTGGTACTCGGCGGGGGGCCGGGCTTTAATGGCTACACCTTC,CASGLVLGGGPGFNGYTF
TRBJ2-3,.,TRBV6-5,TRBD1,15,TGTGCCAGCAGTCCCGGTTTGGACAGGGGGAATACGCAGTATTTT,CASSPGLDRGNTQYF
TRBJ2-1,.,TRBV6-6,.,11,TGTGCCAGCAGATCTAATAATGAGCAGTTCTTC,CASRSNNEQFF
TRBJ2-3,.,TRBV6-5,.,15,TGTGCCAGCAGTTATGGGCTAGCTTTCACAGATACGCAGTATTTT,CASSYGLAFTDTQYF
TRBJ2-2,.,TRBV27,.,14,TGTGCCAGCAGTCCCTCAGGGTCTGTCGGGGAGCTGTTTTTT,CASSPSGSVGELFF
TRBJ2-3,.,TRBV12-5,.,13,TGTGCCACCTCCGGGGGGCCAACAGATACGCAGTATTTT,CATSGGPTDTQYF
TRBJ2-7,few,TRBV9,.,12,TGTGCCAGCAGCAAGAGGGAAGGCGAGCAGTACTTC,CASSKREGEQYF
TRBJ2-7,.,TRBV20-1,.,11,TGCAGTGCTAGACAGGGAAACGAGCAGTACTTC,CSARQGNEQYF
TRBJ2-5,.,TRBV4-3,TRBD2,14,TGCGCCAGCAGCCAAGGGACTAGACAAGAGACCCAGTACTTC,CASSQGTRQETQYF
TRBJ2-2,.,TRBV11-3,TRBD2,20,TGTGCCAGCAGCTTAGATCTCTGGGTTCCTAGCGGGACGAACACCGGGGAGCTGTTTTTT,CASSLDLWVPSGTNTGELFF